The 21 T cell receptor beta chains in this list originate from one sample, sequenced in a study of blood T cells in healthy people across ages. Combining a sample-barcoded 5' primer with a J-beta primer mix, a second PCR ran for roughly 7 to 12 cycles. Via MiXCR, TCRdb re-called the 5' RACE reads, giving one row per CDR3 protein. The sample yields 380,000 or so distinct CDR3 sequences, more than 45% seen once. The sequenced material came from blood. These receptors originate from a man between 60 and 70 years old in good health.

The rearrangement uses TRBV28 and TRBJ2-5; 10 bases fit TRBD1. The better agreement between TRBJ2-7 and the DNA end casts doubt on the J call. Germline loops: CDR1 MDHEN, CDR2 SYDVKM. CDR3 length equals 13 residues. The CDR3 spells CASGGQGSHEQYF. The CDR3 DNA follows: TGTGCCAGCGGGGGACAGGGGTCCCACGAGCAGTACTTC.

The chain employs TRBV3-1 and TRBJ2-4; D possibly corresponds to TRBD1 (6 bases). Gene TRBJ2-7 matches the end of the DNA better, so the J call may be wrong. The CDR3 loop spans 13 amino acids. CDR1 and CDR2 from the germline V gene are LGHDT and YNNKEL (reference sequence). CDR3 sequence: CASKKGGEHEQYF. DNA of the CDR3: TGTGCCAGCAAGAAAGGGGGAGAGCACGAGCAGTACTTC.

This sequence joins TRBV14 and TRBJ2-2, with D possibly TRBD1 on 6 matching bases. CDR1 and CDR2 (germline): SGHDN, FVKESK. Trimming removed 4 bases at V and 8 bases at J, with 17 bases between. The CDR3 is 15 amino acids. CDR3 bases: TGTGCCAGCAGCCCTTGGACAGTAAGCACTGGGGAGCTGTTTTTT. It codes for CASSPWTVSTGELFF.

This clonotype was seen a handful of times. This sequence joins TRBV7-9 and TRBJ1-4; 10 nucleotides agree with TRBD1. CDR3 length equals 15 residues. V lost 5 bases to trimming and J lost 5 bases; unmatched junction nucleotides: 5. Per germline, CDR1 SEHNR and CDR2 FQNEAQ (reference sequence). The CDR3 here is CASSPPGQGNEKLFF. The CDR3 region has the DNA TGTGCCAGCAGCCCCCCGGGACAGGGGAATGAAAAACTGTTTTTT. Complete variable domain (other parts from reference TRBV7-9 and TRBJ1-4): DTGVSQNPRHKITKRGQNVTFRCDPISEHNRLYWYRQTLGQGPEFLTYFQNEAQLEKSRLLSDRFSAERPKGSFSTLEIQRTEQGDSAMYLCASSPPGQGNEKLFFGSGTQLSVL.

The CDR3 protein is CASSFVAGADTQYF. DNA for the CDR3: TGTGCCAGCAGCTTTGTAGCGGGGGCAGATACGCAGTATTTT. V and J are TRBV5-4 and TRBJ2-3, with 9 bases matching TRBD2. The CDR3 consists of 14 residues. Trimming cost V 2 bases and J 4 bases; bases outside gene matches: 2. Germline CDR1 reads SGHNT; CDR2 reads YYREEE (reference sequence).

This rearrangement joins TRBV18 to TRBJ2-4; D unresolved. The DNA matches TRBJ2-5 better at its end, which makes the J call doubtful. CDR3 size: 13 residues. CDR1 is KGHSH, CDR2 LQKENI, per germline. The CDR3: CASSPLGQETQYF. Written as DNA, the CDR3 is TGTGCCAGCTCACCACTCGGCCAAGAGACCCAGTACTTC.

The chain is built from TRBV5-1 and TRBJ1-2; D is perhaps TRBD1 (5 bases). V lost 0 bases to trimming and J lost 5 bases, with 14 bases between them. This CDR3 is 15 amino acids long. CDR1 and CDR2 from the germline V gene are SGHRS and YFSETQ. This chain's CDR3 is CASSLVEWAGYGYTF. CDR3 sequence (DNA): TGCGCCAGCAGCTTGGTAGAGTGGGCAGGGTATGGCTACACCTTC. Full variable domain (rest looked up from reference TRBV5-1 and TRBJ1-2): KAGVTQTPRYLIKTRGQQVTLSCSPISGHRSVSWYQQTPGQGLQFLFEYFSETQRNKGNFPGRFSGRQFSNSRSEMNVSTLELGDSALYLCASSLVEWAGYGYTFGSGTRLTVV.

V gene TRBV5-5 combines with J gene TRBJ2-1; 7 positions agree with TRBD2. J lost 6 bases, V lost 3 bases, and 9 bases had no gene match. This CDR3 contains 15 residues. Germline CDR1 and CDR2: SGHKS and YYEKEE (reference sequence). CDR3 coding DNA: TGTGCCAGCAGCTCTCTGCGGGAGAACTCCAATGAGCAGTTCTTC. This sequence encodes CASSSLRENSNEQFF. Filled out from reference TRBV5-5 and TRBJ2-1, the complete variable domain reads DAGVTQSPTHLIKTRGQQVTLRCSPISGHKSVSWYQQVLGQGPQFIFQYYEKEERGRGNFPDRFSARQFPNYSSELNVNALLLGDSALYLCASSSLRENSNEQFFGPGTRLTVL.

This clonotype has more than one count but fewer than ten. This chain joins TRBV7-2 and TRBJ2-7, with 10 positions matching TRBD1. V lost 3 bases, J lost 5 bases, and 10 bases stayed unmatched. Germline CDR1 is SGHTA and CDR2 is FQGNSA. CDR3 length equals 16 residues. The CDR3 coding sequence is TGTGCCAGCAGCTTTCGAGGGAGAGGGACAGGGGACGAGCAGTACTTC. Amino acid sequence: CASSFRGRGTGDEQYF.

This clonotype occurred a few times. The chain employs TRBV5-1 and TRBJ2-7, with 11 bases matching TRBD2. With 5 bases clipped from V and 0 bases from J, the junction kept 1 base outside the gene matches. Germline V gives CDR1 SGHRS, CDR2 YFSETQ. The CDR3 runs to 14 residues. The CDR3 DNA reads TGCGCCAGCAGACTAGCGGGGGCCTCCTACGAGCAGTACTTC. Translation gives CASRLAGASYEQYF.

This clonotype has only a few counts. The V and J genes are TRBV6-5 and TRBJ2-7, with a possible D match to TRBD1 (6 bases). V lost 3 bases and J lost 3, with 12 bases in between. Germline lookup yields CDR1 MNHEY and CDR2 SVGAGI. The CDR3 runs to 14 residues. The CDR3 reads CASSYLDRSYEQYF. In DNA, the CDR3 is TGTGCCAGCAGTTATCTGGACAGAAGCTACGAGCAGTACTTC.

On this clonotype: A read error may account for a junction end that differs from germline. The rearrangement joins TRBV29-1 to TRBJ2-7, with D perhaps assigned TRBD1 or TRBD2 (5 bases each). In germline, CDR1 is SQVTM, CDR2 ANQGSEA. This CDR3 is built from 13 residues. Here the CDR3 DNA reads TGCAGCGTGGGACGGAGGAGCTCCTACGGGCAGTACTTC. Its translation is CSVGRRSSYGQYF.

The chain has TRBV3-1 and TRBJ2-1, with a possible D match to TRBD1 (5 bases). Germline CDR1 and CDR2: LGHDT and YNNKEL (reference sequence). The CDR3 has 16 amino acids. V was pared by 0 bases and J by 0 bases, with 9 bases between. CDR3 DNA sequence: TGTGCCAGCAGCCAAGAAAGACAGAGCTCCTACAATGAGCAGTTCTTC. Its protein product is CASSQERQSSYNEQFF.

This clonotype was detected many times. The V gene is TRBV6-2 or TRBV6-3, the J gene TRBJ2-3; D may be TRBD2 (5 bases). The germline gives CDR1 MNHEY, CDR2 SVGEGT. The V end lost 7 bases, the J end lost 2 bases, and 19 bases lay between the germline ends. The CDR3 loop spans 16 amino acids. The DNA for the CDR3 is TGTGCCAGCATGGGTTCCACCTCCGGGAACACAGATACGCAGTATTTT. It yields the protein CASMGSTSGNTDTQYF.

This rearrangement joins TRBV6-5 to TRBJ2-3; 7 bases line up with TRBD2. This CDR3 is built from 15 residues. Trimming removed 8 bases from V and 3 bases from J; junction bases left unmatched: 11. Germline CDR1 and CDR2: MNHEY and SVGAGI. CDR3 DNA sequence: TGTGCCAGCGGGGCGGGGGAAAGAGGAACAGATACGCAGTATTTT. Translated: CASGAGERGTDTQYF.

V is TRBV20-1 and J is TRBJ1-5; TRBD1 agrees at 7 bases. Looked up from germline, CDR1 is DFQATT and CDR2 is SNEGSKA (reference sequence). V dropped 6 bases and J dropped 7; count of bases not matched to a gene: 15. The CDR3 extends over 15 amino acids. The CDR3 loop is CSARTPGQVSQPQHF. The CDR3 nucleotides are TGCAGTGCCCGAACACCTGGACAGGTCAGCCAGCCCCAGCATTTT.

The V call is TRBV29-1, the J call TRBJ2-1; 8 nucleotides line up with TRBD2. The CDR3 is 14 amino acids. Per germline, CDR1 SQVTM and CDR2 ANQGSEA. V dropped 6 bases and J dropped 4; count of bases not matched to a gene: 8. In nucleotides, the CDR3 is TGCAGCGTCAAACTTAGCGGGACTTACAATGAGCAGTTCTTC. Residues: CSVKLSGTYNEQFF.

This clonotype was found many times. The rearrangement joins TRBV12-3 or TRBV12-4 to TRBJ2-1; D possibly corresponds to TRBD2 (5 bases). V was pared by 4 bases and J by 2 bases, with 12 bases between. There are 15 residues in the CDR3. The CDR3 sequence is CASSSHEGPYNEQFF. In DNA, the CDR3 is TGTGCCAGCAGTTCCCATGAGGGTCCCTACAATGAGCAGTTCTTC.

V usage is TRBV20-1 and J usage is TRBJ2-5, with a weak D call TRBD1 (6 bases). The germline V gene has CDR1 DFQATT and CDR2 SNEGSKA (reference sequence). Deletions cut 6 bases from V and 2 bases from J, with 10 bases between. The CDR3 contains 12 residues. CDR3: CSAATGQETQYF. Here the CDR3 DNA reads TGCAGTGCGGCAACAGGGCAAGAGACCCAGTACTTC.

A few counts support this clonotype. This sequence joins TRBV7-2 and TRBJ2-7, with 9 bases fitting TRBD2. This CDR3 region has 15 residues. Germline CDR1 reads SGHTA; CDR2 reads FQGNSA. The V gene end was trimmed by 5 bases and the J gene end by 4 bases; junction bases not matched to a gene: 9. The CDR3 nucleotides are TGTGCCAGCAGCCTCCCCGTGGCGGGAGGGTACGAGCAGTACTTC. This translates into CASSLPVAGGYEQYF.

V and J are TRBV20-1 and TRBJ2-7; D might be TRBD2 (7 bases). CDR1 and CDR2 from the germline V gene are DFQATT and SNEGSKA (reference sequence). Trimming left V 3 bases short and J 4 bases short, with 13 bases between. The CDR3 contains 13 residues. DNA for the CDR3: TGCAGTGCTAGCCTACAGGGAGGGTACGAGCAGTACTTC. Residues: CSASLQGGYEQYF.